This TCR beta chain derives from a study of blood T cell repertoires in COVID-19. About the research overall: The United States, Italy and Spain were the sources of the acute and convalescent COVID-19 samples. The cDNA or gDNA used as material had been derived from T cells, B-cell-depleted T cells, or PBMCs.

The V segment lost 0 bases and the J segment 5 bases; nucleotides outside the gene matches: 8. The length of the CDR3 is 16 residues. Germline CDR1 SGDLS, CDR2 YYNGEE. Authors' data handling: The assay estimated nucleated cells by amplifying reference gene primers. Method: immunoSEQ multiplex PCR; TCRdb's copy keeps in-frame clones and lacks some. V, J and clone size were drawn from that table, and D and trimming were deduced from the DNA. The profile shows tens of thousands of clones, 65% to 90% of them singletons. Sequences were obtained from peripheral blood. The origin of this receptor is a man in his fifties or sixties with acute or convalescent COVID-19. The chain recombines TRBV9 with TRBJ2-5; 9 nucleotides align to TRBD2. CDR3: CASSVGGSGGHETQYF. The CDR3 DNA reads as TGTGCCAGCAGCGTAGGAGGTAGCGGGGGCCATGAGACCCAGTACTTC. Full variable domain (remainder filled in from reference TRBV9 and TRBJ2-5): DSGVTQTPKHLITATGQRVTLRCSPRSGDLSVYWYQQSLDQGLQFLIQYYNGEERAKGNILERFSAQQFPDLHSELNLSSLELGDSALYFCASSVGGSGGHETQYFGPGTRLLVL.